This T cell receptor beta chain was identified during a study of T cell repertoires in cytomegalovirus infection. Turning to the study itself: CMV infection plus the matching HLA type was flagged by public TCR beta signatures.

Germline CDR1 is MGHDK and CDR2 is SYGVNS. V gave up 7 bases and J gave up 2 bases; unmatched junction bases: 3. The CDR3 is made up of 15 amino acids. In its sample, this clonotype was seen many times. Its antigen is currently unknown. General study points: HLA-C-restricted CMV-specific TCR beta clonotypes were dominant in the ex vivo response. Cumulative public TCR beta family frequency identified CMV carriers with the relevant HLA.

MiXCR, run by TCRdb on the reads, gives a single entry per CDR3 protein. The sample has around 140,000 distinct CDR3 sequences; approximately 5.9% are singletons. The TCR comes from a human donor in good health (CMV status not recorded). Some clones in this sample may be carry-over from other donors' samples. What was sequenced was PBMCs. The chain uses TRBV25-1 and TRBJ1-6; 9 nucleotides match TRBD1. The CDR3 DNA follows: TGTGCCAGCAAGGGACAGGGTACCTATAATTCACCCCTCCACTTT. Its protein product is CASKGQGTYNSPLHF.